The rows below give T cell receptor beta chains drawn from one sample of a study of cytomegalovirus exposure and HLA in healthy donors. Only in-frame clones appear in the TCRdb table, and some are missing; sequencing was by immunoSEQ multiplex PCR. The table has approximately 110,000 clones, about 59% seen once. The sample comprised PBMCs. The receptors stem from a man aged 30 to 39 in good health and CMV-seropositive. The CDR3 runs from the conserved cysteine through the conserved F or W. The order of the fields is J gene, V gene, CDR3 protein.

j_gene: TRBJ2-3; v_gene: TRBV14; CDR3aa: CASSRGSGADTQYF
j_gene: TRBJ2-7; v_gene: TRBV4-2; CDR3aa: CASSQDRLAYEQYF
j_gene: TRBJ2-3; v_gene: TRBV5-6; CDR3aa: CASSLEVGRVADTQYF
j_gene: TRBJ1-1; v_gene: TRBV7-9; CDR3aa: CASSSQPGQPNTEAFF
j_gene: TRBJ2-3; v_gene: TRBV11-3; CDR3aa: CASSSISGTHSTDTQYF
j_gene: TRBJ2-3; v_gene: TRBV5-1; CDR3aa: CASSLASSDTQYF
j_gene: TRBJ2-7; v_gene: TRBV27; CDR3aa: CASSSRPGLAGESYEQYF
j_gene: TRBJ2-3; v_gene: TRBV7-2; CDR3aa: CASSRQGATDTQYF
j_gene: TRBJ2-7; v_gene: TRBV14; CDR3aa: CASRLTGDYEQYF
j_gene: TRBJ1-2; v_gene: TRBV9; CDR3aa: CASRAGQGAYSGYTF